A selection of T cell receptor beta chains follows, all from one sample in a study of cytomegalovirus exposure and HLA in healthy donors. The repertoire was sequenced with immunoSEQ multiplex PCR; TCRdb's copy has only in-frame clones and lacks some. The sample includes roughly 100,000 clones, 75% to 85% seen only once; the top ten take approximately 2%. Material: PBMCs. These receptors came from a man aged 25 to 40 in good health and CMV-seronegative. Both conserved end residues are part of each CDR3. Fields, in order: CDR3 protein, CDR3 DNA, V gene, clone size, D gene, J gene. The D gene is left open where the match is weak. The listing skips clone size in some rows; elsewhere it reads once, few, many or a size class.

CDR3: CASSAQPTDTEAFF
DNA: TGTGCCAGCAGCGCCCAACCGACAGACACTGAAGCTTTCTTT
V: TRBV9
size: NA
D: NA
J: TRBJ1-1

CDR3: CASSRIGTSYGYTF
DNA: TGTGCCAGCAGCCGCATCGGGACATCCTATGGCTACACCTTC
V: TRBV7-2
size: once
D: NA
J: TRBJ1-2

CDR3: CASSLGLATDTQYF
DNA: TGCGCCAGCAGCTTAGGACTAGCTACAGATACGCAGTATTTT
V: TRBV5-1
size: NA
D: TRBD2
J: TRBJ2-3

CDR3: CASRPWTGVSYEQYF
DNA: TGTGCCAGCAGGCCGTGGACAGGGGTTAGCTACGAGCAGTACTTC
V: TRBV5-4
size: few
D: TRBD1
J: TRBJ2-7

CDR3: CASSYSGYPGEKLFF
DNA: TGTGCCAGCAGTTACTCTGGATACCCAGGTGAAAAACTGTTTTTT
V: TRBV6-5
size: NA
D: NA
J: TRBJ1-4

CDR3: CASSLFGTDTQYF
DNA: TGTGCCAGCAGCTTGTTCGGGACAGATACGCAGTATTTT
V: TRBV5-6
size: NA
D: NA
J: TRBJ2-3

CDR3: CASSQGQGGADTQYF
DNA: TGTGCCAGCTCACAGGGACAGGGTGGTGCAGATACGCAGTATTTT
V: TRBV18
size: NA
D: TRBD1
J: TRBJ2-3

CDR3: CASSLRTSGGTDTQYF
DNA: TGTGCCAGCAGCCTCCGGACTAGCGGGGGCACAGATACGCAGTATTTT
V: TRBV5-4
size: once
D: TRBD2
J: TRBJ2-3

CDR3: CASSQMSNSPLHF
DNA: TGCGCCAGCAGCCAAATGTCGAATTCACCCCTCCACTTT
V: TRBV4-1
size: NA
D: NA
J: TRBJ1-6

CDR3: CAISEVGDEKLFF
DNA: TGTGCCATCAGTGAAGTCGGAGATGAAAAACTGTTTTTT
V: TRBV10-3
size: many
D: NA
J: TRBJ1-4

CDR3: CASSRLGNTIYF
DNA: TGTGCCAGCAGCAGACTTGGAAACACCATATATTTT
V: TRBV2
size: NA
D: NA
J: TRBJ1-3

CDR3: CASSLDILEQYF
DNA: TGTGCCAGCAGTTTGGACATTCTCGAGCAGTACTTC
V: TRBV6-6
size: NA
D: NA
J: TRBJ2-7

CDR3: CASSVGPSTGTSGDYEQYF
DNA: TGTGCCAGCAGCGTAGGCCCCTCAACCGGGACTAGCGGGGACTACGAGCAGTACTTC
V: TRBV9
size: NA
D: TRBD2
J: TRBJ2-7

CDR3: CSVATSGVTTDTQYF
DNA: TGCAGCGTTGCGACTAGCGGGGTTACAACAGATACGCAGTATTTT
V: TRBV29-1
size: NA
D: TRBD2
J: TRBJ2-3

CDR3: CAGGLALSYEQYF
DNA: TGTGCCGGGGGACTAGCGCTATCCTACGAGCAGTACTTC
V: TRBV6-1
size: few
D: TRBD2
J: TRBJ2-7

CDR3: CASSPSGTGHQPQHF
DNA: TGTGCCAGCAGCCCGTCCGGGACAGGGCATCAGCCCCAGCATTTT
V: TRBV6-5
size: NA
D: TRBD1
J: TRBJ1-5

CDR3: CASSLNTGSLYEQYF
DNA: TGCGCCAGCAGCCTTAACACAGGGAGTCTCTACGAGCAGTACTTC
V: TRBV5-1
size: NA
D: NA
J: TRBJ2-7

CDR3: CASSLDGVPYEQYF
DNA: TGTGCCAGCAGCTTAGACGGGGTCCCCTACGAGCAGTACTTC
V: TRBV7-6
size: NA
D: NA
J: TRBJ2-7

CDR3: CASSSFRGLGETQYF
DNA: TGTGCCAGCAGTTCATTCAGGGGGCTGGGTGAGACCCAGTACTTC
V: TRBV6-5
size: few
D: TRBD1
J: TRBJ2-5

CDR3: CASSQLEGVRNEQFF
DNA: TGCGCCAGCAGCCAGCTCGAGGGGGTTCGGAATGAGCAGTTCTTC
V: TRBV4-1
size: NA
D: NA
J: TRBJ2-1

CDR3: CAISGQNTDTQYF
DNA: TGTGCCATCTCAGGACAGAACACAGATACGCAGTATTTT
V: TRBV10-3
size: NA
D: NA
J: TRBJ2-3

CDR3: CASSGTSGFTDTQYF
DNA: TGTGCCAGCAGCGGGACTAGCGGGTTCACAGATACGCAGTATTTT
V: TRBV9
size: NA
D: TRBD2
J: TRBJ2-3

CDR3: CASSLGVIGNQPQHF
DNA: TGCGCCAGCAGCTTGGGAGTCATCGGCAATCAGCCCCAGCATTTT
V: TRBV5-1
size: few
D: NA
J: TRBJ1-5

CDR3: CSVGDRGTEAFF
DNA: TGCAGCGTGGGGGACAGGGGCACTGAAGCTTTCTTT
V: TRBV29-1
size: NA
D: TRBD1
J: TRBJ1-1